A selection of T cell receptor beta chains follows, all from one sample in a study of OX40 agonist ivuxolimab in advanced cancers. This table comes from immunoSEQ multiplex PCR, and its TCRdb copy is limited to in-frame clones, with some not included. The sample records fewer than 90,000 clones, 89% being singletons. The sequencing used CD4+ or CD8+ T cells sorted from blood, collected in a trial of the OX40 agonist ivuxolimab. The receptor set was obtained from an adult with an advanced solid tumor such as melanoma, head and neck, liver or kidney cancer. Each CDR3 is given with its conserved first and last residue. D genes are given only for firm matches. The size of a clone is reported for some rows only, either as once, few or many, or as a class for expanded clones.

d_call clone_size j_call v_call cdr3_aa cdr3_nt
. . TRBJ2-7 TRBV5-6 CASSRPRALSSYEQYF TGTGCCAGCAGCAGGCCACGGGCCTTAAGCTCCTACGAGCAGTACTTC
. . TRBJ2-7 TRBV19 CASSIVGSTSYEQYF TGTGCCAGTAGTATAGTTGGTAGCACCTCCTACGAGCAGTACTTC
TRBD1 . TRBJ2-3 TRBV5-4 CASSLGGRSTDTQYF TGTGCCAGCAGCTTAGGGGGCCGAAGCACAGATACGCAGTATTTT
. . TRBJ2-5 TRBV2 CASSEWSLQETQYF TGTGCCAGCAGTGAATGGTCTCTCCAAGAGACCCAGTACTTC
. . TRBJ2-1 TRBV7-9 CASSLRGKNEQFF TGTGCCAGCAGCTTACGCGGGAAGAATGAGCAGTTCTTC
TRBD1 once TRBJ1-1 TRBV9 CASSPLDRGGTEAFF TGTGCCAGCAGCCCCCTCGACAGGGGGGGGACTGAAGCTTTCTTT
. once TRBJ1-5 TRBV5-6 CASSLDLQEILGNQPQHF TGTGCCAGCAGCTTGGATTTACAGGAGATCTTAGGCAATCAGCCCCAGCATTTT
TRBD1 once TRBJ2-5 TRBV11-3 CASSRRTGQETQYF TGTGCCAGCAGCCGCCGGACAGGTCAAGAGACCCAGTACTTC
. . TRBJ2-3 TRBV29-1 CSVEGRGADTQYF TGCAGCGTTGAAGGGCGCGGGGCAGATACGCAGTATTTT
TRBD1 . TRBJ2-7 TRBV6-5 CASSTGTALGEQYF TGTGCCAGCAGTACCGGGACAGCATTGGGGGAGCAGTACTTC
. . TRBJ1-1 TRBV11-2 CASSSLQGAMGTEAFF TGTGCCAGCAGCTCTCTGCAAGGGGCTATGGGAACTGAAGCTTTCTTT
. . TRBJ2-7 TRBV5-1 CASGVRGGNYEQYF TGCGCCAGCGGGGTTCGGGGCGGGAACTACGAGCAGTACTTC